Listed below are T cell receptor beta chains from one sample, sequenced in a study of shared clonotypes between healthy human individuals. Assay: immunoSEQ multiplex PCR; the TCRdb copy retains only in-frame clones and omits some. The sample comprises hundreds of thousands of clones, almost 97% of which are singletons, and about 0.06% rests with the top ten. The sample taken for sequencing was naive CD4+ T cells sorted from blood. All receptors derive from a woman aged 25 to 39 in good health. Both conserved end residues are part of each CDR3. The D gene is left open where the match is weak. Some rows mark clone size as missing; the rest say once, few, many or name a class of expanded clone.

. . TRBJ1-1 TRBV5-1 CASSLVRDRASRAEAFF TGCGCCAGCAGCTTGGTTCGGGACCGTGCCTCTCGGGCTGAAGCTTTCTTT
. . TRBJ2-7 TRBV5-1 CASSLADRRTYEQYF TGCGCCAGCAGCTTGGCCGACAGGCGGACCTACGAGCAGTACTTC
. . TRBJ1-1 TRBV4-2 CASSQKTGMNTEAFF TGTGCCAGCAGCCAAAAAACAGGGATGAACACTGAAGCTTTCTTT
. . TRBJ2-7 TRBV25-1 CASSEFIGQVGEQYF TGTGCCAGCAGTGAATTTATTGGGCAGGTTGGCGAGCAGTACTTC
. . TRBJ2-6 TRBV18 CASSHTGLVWSGANVLTF TGTGCCAGCTCCCACACCGGCCTAGTCTGGTCTGGGGCCAACGTCCTGACTTTC
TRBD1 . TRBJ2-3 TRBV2 CAIIGTGPTDTQYF TGTGCCATCATCGGGACAGGTCCCACAGATACGCAGTATTTT
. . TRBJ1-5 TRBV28 CASSDPPRGHQHF TGTGCCAGCAGTGACCCCCCACGGGGGCACCAGCATTTT
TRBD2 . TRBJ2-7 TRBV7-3 CASRRSGTNREQYF TGTGCCAGCAGGCGATCCGGGACTAACAGGGAGCAGTACTTC
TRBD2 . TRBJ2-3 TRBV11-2 CASSGVSAGVADTQYF TGTGCCAGCAGCGGGGTTTCGGCGGGAGTAGCAGATACGCAGTATTTT
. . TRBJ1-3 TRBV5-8 CASSLFWGSGNTIYF TGTGCCAGCAGCTTGTTTTGGGGTTCAGGAAACACCATATATTTT
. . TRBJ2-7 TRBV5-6 CASSGGRVYEQYF TGTGCCAGCAGCGGGGGGCGGGTATACGAGCAGTACTTC
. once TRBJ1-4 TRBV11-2 CASSFVNEKLFF TGTGCCAGCAGCTTTGTTAATGAAAAACTGTTTTTT
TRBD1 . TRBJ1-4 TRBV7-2 CASSVTRDRAEKLFF TGTGCCAGCAGCGTAACCCGGGACAGGGCTGAAAAACTGTTTTTT
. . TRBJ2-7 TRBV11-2 CASSLDNGAGEQYF TGTGCCAGCAGCTTAGATAACGGGGCGGGAGAGCAGTACTTC
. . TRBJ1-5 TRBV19 CASSTQTGYSNQPQHF TGTGCCAGTAGTACGCAAACAGGGTATAGCAATCAGCCCCAGCATTTT
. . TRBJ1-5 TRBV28 CASRPRGRTPNQPQHF TGTGCCAGCAGACCCCGGGGAAGGACCCCTAATCAGCCCCAGCATTTT
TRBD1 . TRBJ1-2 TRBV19 CASSIGYRGLHYGYTF TGTGCCAGTAGTATAGGATACAGGGGGCTCCACTATGGCTACACCTTC
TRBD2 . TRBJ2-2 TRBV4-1 CASSQGGEGAGGRGELFF TGCGCCAGCAGCCAAGGAGGGGAAGGAGCGGGAGGCCGCGGGGAGCTGTTTTTT
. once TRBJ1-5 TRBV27 CASSVENSNQPQHF TGTGCCAGCAGTGTTGAGAATAGCAATCAGCCCCAGCATTTT
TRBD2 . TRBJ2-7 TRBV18 CASSPGLAGFEQYF TGTGCCAGCTCACCGGGACTAGCGGGTTTCGAGCAGTACTTC
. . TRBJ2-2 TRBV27 CASSLRGRDTGELFF TGTGCCAGCAGTTTAAGGGGGAGGGACACCGGGGAGCTGTTTTTT
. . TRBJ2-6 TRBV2 CASTVYSPGRRASGANVLTF TGTGCCAGCACCGTTTATTCCCCGGGGAGGAGGGCCTCTGGGGCCAACGTCCTGACTTTC
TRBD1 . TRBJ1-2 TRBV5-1 CASSQDRTGKVNYGYTF TGCGCCAGCAGCCAAGACAGGACAGGGAAGGTCAACTATGGCTACACCTTC
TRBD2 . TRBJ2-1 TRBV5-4 CASSPSGRYGDEQFF TGTGCCAGCAGCCCTAGCGGGAGATATGGGGATGAGCAGTTCTTC
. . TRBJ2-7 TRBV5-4 CASSSRAKKIHEQYF TGTGCCAGCAGCTCCAGGGCGAAAAAAATCCACGAGCAGTACTTC
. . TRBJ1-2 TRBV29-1 CSVETGLWYGYTF TGCAGCGTTGAAACAGGCCTATGGTATGGCTACACCTTC
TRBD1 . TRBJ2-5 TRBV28 CASIDAGGRETQYF TGTGCCAGCATCGACGCAGGGGGCAGAGAGACCCAGTACTTC
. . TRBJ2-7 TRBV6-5 CASSKTVYEQYF TGTGCCAGCAGTAAGACAGTCTACGAGCAGTACTTC
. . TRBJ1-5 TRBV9 CASSPSTDSTFVAQHF TGTGCCAGCAGCCCAAGTACGGACAGTACCTTCGTGGCCCAGCATTTT
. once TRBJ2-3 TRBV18 CASSRPPGGDTQYF TGTGCCAGCTCACGTCCCCCCGGGGGAGATACGCAGTATTTT
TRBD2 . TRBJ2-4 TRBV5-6 CASSETSGRLLAKNIQYF TGTGCCAGCAGCGAGACTAGCGGGAGGCTCCTAGCCAAAAACATTCAGTACTTC
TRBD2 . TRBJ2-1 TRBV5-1 CASTGLAAANEQFF TGCGCCAGCACGGGACTAGCGGCTGCCAATGAGCAGTTCTTC
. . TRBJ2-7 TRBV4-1 CASSQPLRGKSYEQYF TGCGCCAGCAGCCAACCTCTTAGGGGCAAGTCCTACGAGCAGTACTTC
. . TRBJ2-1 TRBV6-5 CASSYGWSSYNEQFF TGTGCCAGCAGTTACGGGTGGAGCTCCTACAATGAGCAGTTCTTC
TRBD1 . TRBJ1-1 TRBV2 CASSRQGGNTEAFF TGTGCCAGCAGTCGACAGGGGGGGAACACTGAAGCTTTCTTT